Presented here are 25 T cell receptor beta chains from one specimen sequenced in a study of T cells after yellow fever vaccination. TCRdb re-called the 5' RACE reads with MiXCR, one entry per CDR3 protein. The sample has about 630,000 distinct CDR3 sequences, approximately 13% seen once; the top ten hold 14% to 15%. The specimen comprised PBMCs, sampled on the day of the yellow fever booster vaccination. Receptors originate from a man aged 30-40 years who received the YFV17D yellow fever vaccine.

The DNA for the CDR3 is TGCAGCGGGGGTGGACAGGGCAATTGGGACCAGTACTTC. As protein: CSGGGQGNWDQYF. V is TRBV29-1 and J is TRBJ2-5, with 8 positions matching TRBD1. The CDR3 is 13 residues long. Germline CDR1 is SQVTM and CDR2 is ANQGSEA. V lost 7 bases to trimming and J lost 10 bases; unmatched junction nucleotides: 14.

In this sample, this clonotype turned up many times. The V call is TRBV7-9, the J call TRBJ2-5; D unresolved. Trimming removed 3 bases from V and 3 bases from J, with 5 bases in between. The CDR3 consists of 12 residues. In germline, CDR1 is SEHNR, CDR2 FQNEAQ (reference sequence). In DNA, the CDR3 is TGTGCCAGCAGCTTTGCGGAAGAGACCCAGTACTTC. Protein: CASSFAEETQYF.

In DNA, the CDR3 is TGCAGTGCTGCAGACTGGAGCTCCTACGAGCAGTACTTC. Translation gives CSAADWSSYEQYF. The chain has TRBV20-1 and TRBJ2-7; D is undetermined. The CDR3 consists of 13 residues. The ends were cut back, 5 bases at V and 0 bases at J, with 11 bases in the middle. Germline-derived CDR1 and CDR2 are DFQATT and SNEGSKA (reference sequence).

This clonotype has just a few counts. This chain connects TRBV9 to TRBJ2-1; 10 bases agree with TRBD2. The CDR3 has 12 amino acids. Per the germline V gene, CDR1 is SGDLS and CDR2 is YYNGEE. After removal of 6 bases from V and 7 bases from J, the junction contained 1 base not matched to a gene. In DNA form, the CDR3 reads TGTGCCAGCACACTAGCGGGAAATGAGCAGTTCTTC. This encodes CASTLAGNEQFF.

CDR3 residues: CASTLGGRGNTIYF. The CDR3 DNA is TGTGCCAGCACCTTAGGGGGAAGGGGAAACACCATATATTTT. V is TRBV25-1 and J is TRBJ1-3; possible D gene TRBD1, 6 bases. V was shortened by 7 bases and J by 4 bases, with 14 bases between the two germline ends. CDR3 length: 14 amino acids. Germline loops: CDR1 MGHDK, CDR2 SYGVNS.

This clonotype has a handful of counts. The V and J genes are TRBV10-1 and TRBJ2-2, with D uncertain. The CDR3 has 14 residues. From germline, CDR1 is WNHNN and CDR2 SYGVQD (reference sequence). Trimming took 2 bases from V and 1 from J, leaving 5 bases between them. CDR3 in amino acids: CASSERMNTGELFF. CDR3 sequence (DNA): TGCGCCAGCAGTGAGCGGATGAACACCGGGGAGCTGTTTTTT.

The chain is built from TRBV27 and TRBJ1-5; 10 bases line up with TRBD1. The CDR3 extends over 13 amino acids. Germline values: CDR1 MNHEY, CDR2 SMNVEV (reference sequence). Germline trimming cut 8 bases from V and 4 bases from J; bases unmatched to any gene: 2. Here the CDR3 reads CASGGQGNQPQHF. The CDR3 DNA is TGTGCCAGCGGGGGACAGGGGAATCAGCCCCAGCATTTT.

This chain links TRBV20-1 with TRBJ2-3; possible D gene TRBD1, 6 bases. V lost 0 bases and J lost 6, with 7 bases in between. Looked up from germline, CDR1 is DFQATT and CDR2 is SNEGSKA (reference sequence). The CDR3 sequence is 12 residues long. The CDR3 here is CSARDQGDTQYF. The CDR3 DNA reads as TGCAGTGCTAGAGATCAGGGGGATACGCAGTATTTT.

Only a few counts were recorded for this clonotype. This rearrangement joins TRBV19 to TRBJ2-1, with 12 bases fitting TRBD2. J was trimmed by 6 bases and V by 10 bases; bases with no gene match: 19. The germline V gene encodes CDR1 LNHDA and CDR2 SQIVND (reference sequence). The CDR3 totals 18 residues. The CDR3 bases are TGTGCCACCACAAGGGGCAGGTTCCTAGCGGGAGGGCCCAATGAGCAGTTCTTC. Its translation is CATTRGRFLAGGPNEQFF.

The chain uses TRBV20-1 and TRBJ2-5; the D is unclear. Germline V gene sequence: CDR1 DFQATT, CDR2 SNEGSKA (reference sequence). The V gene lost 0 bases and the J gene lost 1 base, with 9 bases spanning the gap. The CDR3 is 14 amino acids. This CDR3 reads CSARDLQPQETQYF. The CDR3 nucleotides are TGCAGTGCTAGAGATCTCCAGCCCCAAGAGACCCAGTACTTC.

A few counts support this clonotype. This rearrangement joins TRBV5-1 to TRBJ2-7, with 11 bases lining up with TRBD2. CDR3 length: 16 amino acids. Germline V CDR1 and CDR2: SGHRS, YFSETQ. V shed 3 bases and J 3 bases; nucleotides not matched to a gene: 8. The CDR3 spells CASSWSPLAGDYEQYF. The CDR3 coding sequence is TGCGCCAGCAGCTGGTCCCCACTAGCGGGAGACTACGAGCAGTACTTC.

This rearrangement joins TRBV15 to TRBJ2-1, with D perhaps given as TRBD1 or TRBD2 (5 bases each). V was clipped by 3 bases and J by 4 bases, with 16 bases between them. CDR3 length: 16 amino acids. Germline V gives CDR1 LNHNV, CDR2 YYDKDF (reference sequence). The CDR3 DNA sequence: TGTGCCACCAGCAGCCTAATCGGGGCGGTATACAATGAGCAGTTCTTC. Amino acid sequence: CATSSLIGAVYNEQFF.

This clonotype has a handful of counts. The CDR3 loop is CSASSGVRETQYF. CDR3 in DNA: TGCAGTGCTAGTTCGGGAGTTCGTGAGACCCAGTACTTC. The genes are TRBV20-1 and TRBJ2-5; maybe TRBD2 (6 bases). This CDR3 has 13 amino acids. V dropped 3 bases and J dropped 5 bases, with 13 bases sitting between them. CDR1 DFQATT and CDR2 SNEGSKA come from the germline V gene (reference sequence).

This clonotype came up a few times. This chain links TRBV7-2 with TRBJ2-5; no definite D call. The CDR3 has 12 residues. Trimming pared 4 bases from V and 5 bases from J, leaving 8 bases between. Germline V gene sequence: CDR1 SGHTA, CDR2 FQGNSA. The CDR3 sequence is CASSYHGETQYF. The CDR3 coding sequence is TGTGCCAGCAGCTACCACGGGGAGACCCAGTACTTC.

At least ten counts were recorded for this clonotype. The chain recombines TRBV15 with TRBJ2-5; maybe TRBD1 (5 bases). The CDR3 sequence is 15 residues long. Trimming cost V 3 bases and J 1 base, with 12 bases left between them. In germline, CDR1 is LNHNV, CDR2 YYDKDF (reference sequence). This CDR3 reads CATSRALRAQETQYF. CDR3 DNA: TGTGCCACCAGCAGGGCTCTCAGGGCCCAAGAGACCCAGTACTTC.

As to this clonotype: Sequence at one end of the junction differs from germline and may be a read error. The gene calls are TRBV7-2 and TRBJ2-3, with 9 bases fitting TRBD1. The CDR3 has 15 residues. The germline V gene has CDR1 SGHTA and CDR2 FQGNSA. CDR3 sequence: CASSLQGARSDTQDF. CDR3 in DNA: TGTGCCAGCAGCCTACAGGGGGCGCGGTCAGATACGCAGGATTTT.

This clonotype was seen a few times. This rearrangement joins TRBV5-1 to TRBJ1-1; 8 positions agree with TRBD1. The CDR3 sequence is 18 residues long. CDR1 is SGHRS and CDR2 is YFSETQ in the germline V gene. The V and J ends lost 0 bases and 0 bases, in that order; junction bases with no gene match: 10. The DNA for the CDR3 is TGCGCCAGCAGCTTGGTTGGGACAGGCGCCTCGATGAACACTGAAGCTTTCTTT. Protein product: CASSLVGTGASMNTEAFF.

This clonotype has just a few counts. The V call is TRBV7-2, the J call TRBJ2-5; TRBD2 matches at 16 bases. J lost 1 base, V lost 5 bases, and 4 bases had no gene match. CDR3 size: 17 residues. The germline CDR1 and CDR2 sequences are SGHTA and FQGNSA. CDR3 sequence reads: CASSPGTSGRAQETQYF. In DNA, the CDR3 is TGTGCCAGCAGCCCCGGGACTAGCGGGAGGGCCCAAGAGACCCAGTACTTC.

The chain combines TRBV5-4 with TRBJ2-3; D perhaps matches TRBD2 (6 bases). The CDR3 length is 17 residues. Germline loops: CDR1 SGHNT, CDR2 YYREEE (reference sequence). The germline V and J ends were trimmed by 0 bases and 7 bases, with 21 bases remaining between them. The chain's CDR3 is CASSLGGGLGSGNTQYF. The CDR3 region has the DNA TGTGCCAGCAGCTTGGGGGGAGGATTAGGGAGTGGAAATACGCAGTATTTT.

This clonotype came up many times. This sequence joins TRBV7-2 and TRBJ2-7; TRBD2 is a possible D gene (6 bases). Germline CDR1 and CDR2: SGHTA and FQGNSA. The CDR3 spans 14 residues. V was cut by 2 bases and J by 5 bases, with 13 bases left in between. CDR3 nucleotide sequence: TGTGCCAGCAGCTTAAACGGGAGACCCCACGAGCAGTACTTC. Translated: CASSLNGRPHEQYF.

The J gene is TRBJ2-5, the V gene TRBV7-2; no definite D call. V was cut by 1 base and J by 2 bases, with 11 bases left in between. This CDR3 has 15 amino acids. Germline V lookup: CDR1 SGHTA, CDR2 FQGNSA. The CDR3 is CASSLDVWEQETQYF. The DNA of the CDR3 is TGTGCCAGCAGCTTAGATGTCTGGGAACAAGAGACCCAGTACTTC.

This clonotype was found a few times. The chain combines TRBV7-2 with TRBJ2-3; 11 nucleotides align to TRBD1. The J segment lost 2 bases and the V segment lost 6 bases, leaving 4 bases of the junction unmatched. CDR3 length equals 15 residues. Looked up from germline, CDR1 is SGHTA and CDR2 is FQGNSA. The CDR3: CASRVGQGVTDTQYF. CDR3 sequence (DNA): TGTGCCAGCAGGGTGGGACAGGGGGTCACAGATACGCAGTATTTT.

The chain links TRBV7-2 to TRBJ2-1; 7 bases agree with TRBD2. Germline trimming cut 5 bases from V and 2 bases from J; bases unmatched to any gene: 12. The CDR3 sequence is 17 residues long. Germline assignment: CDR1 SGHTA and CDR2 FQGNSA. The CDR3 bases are TGTGCCAGCAGCCAATACGGGGCGGGAGCCACCTACAATGAGCAGTTCTTC. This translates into CASSQYGAGATYNEQFF.

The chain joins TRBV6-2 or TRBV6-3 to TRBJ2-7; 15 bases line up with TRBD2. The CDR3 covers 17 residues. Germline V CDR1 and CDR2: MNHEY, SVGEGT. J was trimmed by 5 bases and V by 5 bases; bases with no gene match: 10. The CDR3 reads CASSHGTSGRSLNEQYF. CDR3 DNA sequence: TGTGCCAGCAGTCATGGGACTAGCGGGAGGTCGCTCAACGAGCAGTACTTC.

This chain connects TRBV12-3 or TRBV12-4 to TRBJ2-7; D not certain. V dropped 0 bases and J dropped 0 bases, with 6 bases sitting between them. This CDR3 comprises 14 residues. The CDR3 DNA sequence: TGTGCCAGCAGTTTAGCGGAGATCTCCTACGAGCAGTACTTC. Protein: CASSLAEISYEQYF.